Described below is a single T cell receptor (beta chain) sequence and its context. This specimen belongs to a study of blood T cell repertoires in COVID-19. Study information: Nucleic acid was either cDNA or gDNA, and it came from T cells, B-cell-depleted T cells, or PBMCs.

Here immunoSEQ multiplex PCR was the method, and the copy in TCRdb shows in-frame clones only, minus some. The sample includes a few hundred thousand clones, 75% to 90% of them seen just once. There are 14 residues in the CDR3. Per germline, CDR1 MNHEY and CDR2 SVGAGI. V lost 2 bases to trimming and J lost 9 bases, with 11 bases between them. The chain couples TRBV6-5 to TRBJ1-6; weak D call: TRBD1 (5 bases). The origin of this receptor is a woman aged 25-40 years who had been exposed to COVID-19. Sequencing was performed on PBMCs or T cells enriched from blood (not recorded which). The CDR3 loop is CASSYGARSSPLHF. The CDR3 nucleotides are TGTGCCAGCAGTTACGGGGCCAGAAGTTCACCCCTCCACTTT.